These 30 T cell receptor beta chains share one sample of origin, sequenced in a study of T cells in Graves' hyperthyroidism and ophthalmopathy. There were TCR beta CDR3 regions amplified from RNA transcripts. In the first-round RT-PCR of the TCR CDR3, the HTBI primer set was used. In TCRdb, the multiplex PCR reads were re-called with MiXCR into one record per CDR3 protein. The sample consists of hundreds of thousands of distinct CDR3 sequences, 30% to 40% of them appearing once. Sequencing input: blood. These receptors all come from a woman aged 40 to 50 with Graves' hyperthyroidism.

CDR3 residues: CASSVGTLNSPLHF. In DNA, the CDR3 is TGTGCCAGCAGCGTAGGGACACTTAATTCACCCCTCCACTTT. The chain uses TRBV9 and TRBJ1-6; perhaps TRBD1 as D (5 bases). This CDR3 spans 14 amino acids. V lost 0 bases, J lost 6 bases, and 7 bases lay in between. Germline CDR1 SGDLS, CDR2 YYNGEE. The full variable domain, its missing parts supplied by reference TRBV9 and TRBJ1-6, is DSGVTQTPKHLITATGQRVTLRCSPRSGDLSVYWYQQSLDQGLQFLIQYYNGEERAKGNILERFSAQQFPDLHSELNLSSLELGDSALYFCASSVGTLNSPLHFGNGTRLTVT.

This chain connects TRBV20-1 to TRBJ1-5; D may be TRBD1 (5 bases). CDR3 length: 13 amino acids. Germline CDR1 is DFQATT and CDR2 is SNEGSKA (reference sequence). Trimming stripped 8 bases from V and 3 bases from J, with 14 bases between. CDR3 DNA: TGCAGTTACTTCGCAGGGTCCAATCAGCCCCAGCATTTT. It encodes CSYFAGSNQPQHF.

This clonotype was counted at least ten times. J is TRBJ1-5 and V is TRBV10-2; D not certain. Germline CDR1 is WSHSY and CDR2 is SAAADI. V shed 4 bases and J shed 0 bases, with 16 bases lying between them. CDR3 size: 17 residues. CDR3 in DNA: TGCGCCAGCAGTGGTGCATTCAACCCGTATAGCAATCAGCCCCAGCATTTT. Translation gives CASSGAFNPYSNQPQHF.

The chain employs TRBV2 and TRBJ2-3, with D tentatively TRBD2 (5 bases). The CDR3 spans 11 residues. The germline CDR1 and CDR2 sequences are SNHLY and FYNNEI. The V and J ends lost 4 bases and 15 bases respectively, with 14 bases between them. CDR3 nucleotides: TGTGCCAGCAGTGTTACTTCGAGGGAATATTTT. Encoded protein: CASSVTSREYF.

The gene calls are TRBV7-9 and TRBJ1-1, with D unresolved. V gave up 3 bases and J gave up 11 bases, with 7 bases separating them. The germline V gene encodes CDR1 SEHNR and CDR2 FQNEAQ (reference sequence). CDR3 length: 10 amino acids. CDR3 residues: CASSFIGAFF. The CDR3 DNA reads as TGTGCCAGCAGCTTTATCGGGGCTTTCTTT.

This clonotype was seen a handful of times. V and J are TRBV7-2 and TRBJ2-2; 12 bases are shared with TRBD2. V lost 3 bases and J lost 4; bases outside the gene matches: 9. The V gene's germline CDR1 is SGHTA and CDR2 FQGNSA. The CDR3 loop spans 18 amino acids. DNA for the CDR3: TGTGCCAGCAGCTTGGGACGACTAGCGGGGGTACTCACCGGGGAGCTGTTTTTT. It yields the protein CASSLGRLAGVLTGELFF.

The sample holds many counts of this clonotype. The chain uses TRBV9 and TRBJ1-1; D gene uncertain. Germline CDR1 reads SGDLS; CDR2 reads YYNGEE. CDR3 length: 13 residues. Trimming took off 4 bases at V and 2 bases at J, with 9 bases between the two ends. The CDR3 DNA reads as TGTGCCAGCAGCAATCATCCTAACACTGAAGCTTTCTTT. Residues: CASSNHPNTEAFF.

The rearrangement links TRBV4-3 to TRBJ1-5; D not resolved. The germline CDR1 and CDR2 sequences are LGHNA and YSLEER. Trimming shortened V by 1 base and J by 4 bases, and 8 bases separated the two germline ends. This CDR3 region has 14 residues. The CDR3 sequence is CASSQVMVNQPQHF. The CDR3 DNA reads TGCGCCAGCAGCCAAGTCATGGTTAATCAGCCCCAGCATTTT.

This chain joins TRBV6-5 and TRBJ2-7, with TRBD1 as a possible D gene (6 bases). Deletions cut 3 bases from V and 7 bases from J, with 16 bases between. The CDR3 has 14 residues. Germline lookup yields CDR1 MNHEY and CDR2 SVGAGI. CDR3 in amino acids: CASSYLQGPEEQYF. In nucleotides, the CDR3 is TGTGCCAGCAGTTATTTACAGGGTCCCGAGGAGCAGTACTTC.

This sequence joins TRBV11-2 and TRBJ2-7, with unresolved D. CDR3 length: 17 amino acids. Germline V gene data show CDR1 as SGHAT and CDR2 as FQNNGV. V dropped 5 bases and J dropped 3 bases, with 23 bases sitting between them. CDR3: CASSPVYGSSFGYEQYF. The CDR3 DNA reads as TGTGCCAGCAGCCCCGTGTACGGTAGTAGTTTTGGCTACGAGCAGTACTTC.

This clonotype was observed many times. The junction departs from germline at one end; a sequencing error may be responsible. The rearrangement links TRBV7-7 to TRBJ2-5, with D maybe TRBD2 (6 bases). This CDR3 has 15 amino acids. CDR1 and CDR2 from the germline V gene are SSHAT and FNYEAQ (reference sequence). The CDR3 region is CASSLGVGGQETQYF. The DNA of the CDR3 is TGTGCTAGCAGCTTAGGTGTCGGGGGTCAGGAGACCCAGTACTTC.

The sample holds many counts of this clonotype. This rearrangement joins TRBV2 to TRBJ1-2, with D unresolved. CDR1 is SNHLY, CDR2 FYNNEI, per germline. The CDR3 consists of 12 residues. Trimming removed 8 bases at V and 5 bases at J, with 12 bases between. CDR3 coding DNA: TGTGCCAGCGCGAGTTGGGCGTATGGCTACACCTTC. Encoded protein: CASASWAYGYTF.

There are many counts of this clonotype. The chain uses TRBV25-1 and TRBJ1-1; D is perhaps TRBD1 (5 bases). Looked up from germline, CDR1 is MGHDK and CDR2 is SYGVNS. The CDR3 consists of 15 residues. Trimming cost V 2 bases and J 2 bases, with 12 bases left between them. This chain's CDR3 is CASSELGVLNTEAFF. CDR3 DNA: TGTGCCAGCAGTGAACTGGGGGTACTAAACACTGAAGCTTTCTTT.

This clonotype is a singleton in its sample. The CDR3 here is CATSSQDPGQGEQYF. The DNA of the CDR3 is TGTGCCACCAGCAGCCAGGATCCCGGGCAGGGCGAGCAGTACTTC. The chain couples TRBV24-1 to TRBJ2-7; a possible D gene is TRBD1 (5 bases). CDR1 is KGHDR and CDR2 is SFDVKD in the germline V gene. Trimming stripped 7 bases from V and 6 bases from J, with 21 bases between. The CDR3 runs to 15 residues.

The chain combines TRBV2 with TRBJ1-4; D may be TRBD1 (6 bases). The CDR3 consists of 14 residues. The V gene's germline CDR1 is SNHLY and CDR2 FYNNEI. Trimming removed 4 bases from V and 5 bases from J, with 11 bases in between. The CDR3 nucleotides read TGTGCCAGCAGTGCCGGGGGGGCGAATGAAAAACTGTTTTTT. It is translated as CASSAGGANEKLFF.

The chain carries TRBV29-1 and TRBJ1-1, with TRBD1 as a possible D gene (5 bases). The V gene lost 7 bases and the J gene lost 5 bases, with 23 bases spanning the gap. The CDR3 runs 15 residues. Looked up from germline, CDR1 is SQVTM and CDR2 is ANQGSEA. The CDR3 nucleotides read TGCAGCGAGAGAGGGGCGACTGGTCCGGGGACTGAAGCTTTCTTT. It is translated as CSERGATGPGTEAFF.

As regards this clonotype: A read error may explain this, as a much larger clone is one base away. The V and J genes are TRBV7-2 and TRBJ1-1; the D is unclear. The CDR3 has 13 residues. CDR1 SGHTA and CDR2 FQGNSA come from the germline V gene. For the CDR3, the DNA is TGTGCCAGCAGCCTCCTACTGAACACTGGAGCTTTCTTT. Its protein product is CASSLLLNTGAFF.

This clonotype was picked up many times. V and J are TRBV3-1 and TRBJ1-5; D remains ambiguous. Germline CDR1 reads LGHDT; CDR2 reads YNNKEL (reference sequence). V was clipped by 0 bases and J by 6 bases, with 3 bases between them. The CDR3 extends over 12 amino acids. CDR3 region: CASSQEGQPQHF. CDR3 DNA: TGTGCCAGCAGCCAAGAAGGTCAGCCCCAGCATTTT.

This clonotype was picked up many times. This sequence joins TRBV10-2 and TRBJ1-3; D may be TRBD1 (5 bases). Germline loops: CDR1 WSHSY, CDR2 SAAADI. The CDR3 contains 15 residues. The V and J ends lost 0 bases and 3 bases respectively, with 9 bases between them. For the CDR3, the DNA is TGCGCCAGCAGTGAGTCGGCGGGGCTTGGAAACACCATATATTTT. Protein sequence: CASSESAGLGNTIYF.

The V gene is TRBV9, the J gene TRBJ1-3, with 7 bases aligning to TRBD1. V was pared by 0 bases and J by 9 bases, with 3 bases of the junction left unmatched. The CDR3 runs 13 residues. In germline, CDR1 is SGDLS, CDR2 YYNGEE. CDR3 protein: CASSVGDRSTIYF. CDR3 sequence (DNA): TGTGCCAGCAGCGTAGGGGACAGAAGCACCATATATTTT.

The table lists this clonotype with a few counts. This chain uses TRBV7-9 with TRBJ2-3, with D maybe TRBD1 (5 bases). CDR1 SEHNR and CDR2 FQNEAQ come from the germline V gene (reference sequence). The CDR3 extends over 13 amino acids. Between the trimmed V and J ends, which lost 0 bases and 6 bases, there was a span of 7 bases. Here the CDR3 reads CASSLARVDTQYF. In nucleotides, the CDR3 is TGTGCCAGCAGCTTAGCCAGGGTGGATACGCAGTATTTT.

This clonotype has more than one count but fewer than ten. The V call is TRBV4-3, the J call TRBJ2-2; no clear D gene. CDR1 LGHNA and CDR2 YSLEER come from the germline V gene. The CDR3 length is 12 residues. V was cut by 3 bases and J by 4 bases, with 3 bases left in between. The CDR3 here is CASSHLTGELFF. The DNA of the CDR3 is TGCGCCAGCAGCCACCTCACCGGGGAGCTGTTTTTT.

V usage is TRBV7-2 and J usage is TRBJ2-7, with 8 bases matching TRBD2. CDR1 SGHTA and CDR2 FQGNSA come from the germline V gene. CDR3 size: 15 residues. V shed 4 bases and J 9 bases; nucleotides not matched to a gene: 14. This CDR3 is CASSWGAGDSSGQYF. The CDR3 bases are TGTGCCAGCAGCTGGGGAGCGGGGGACTCCTCAGGGCAGTACTTC.

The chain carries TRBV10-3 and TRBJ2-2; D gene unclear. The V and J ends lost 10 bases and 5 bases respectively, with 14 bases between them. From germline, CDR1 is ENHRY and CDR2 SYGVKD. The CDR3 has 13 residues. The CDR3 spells CATISPETGELFF. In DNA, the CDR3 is TGTGCCACCATATCCCCGGAGACCGGGGAGCTGTTTTTT.

The CDR3 nucleotides read TGTGCCAGCTCACCGGGGGAAAGCTACTATGGCTACACCTTC. Its protein product is CASSPGESYYGYTF. This rearrangement joins TRBV10-3 to TRBJ1-2; TRBD1 might be the D (5 bases). The CDR3 spans 14 residues. Germline V gene sequence: CDR1 ENHRY, CDR2 SYGVKD. Between the trimmed V and J ends, which lost 10 bases and 3 bases, there was a span of 18 bases.

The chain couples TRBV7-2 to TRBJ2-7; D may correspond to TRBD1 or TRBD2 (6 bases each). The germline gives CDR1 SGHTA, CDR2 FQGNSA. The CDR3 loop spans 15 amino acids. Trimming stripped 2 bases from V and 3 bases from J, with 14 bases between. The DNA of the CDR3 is TGTGCCAGCAGCTTACGAGGAGGGGGGCTCTACGAGCAGTACTTC. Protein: CASSLRGGGLYEQYF. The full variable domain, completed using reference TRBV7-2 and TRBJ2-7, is GAGVSQSPSNKVTEKGKDVELRCDPISGHTALYWYRQSLGQGLEFLIYFQGNSAPDKSGLPSDRFSAERTGGSVSTLTIQRTQQEDSAVYLCASSLRGGGLYEQYFGPGTRLTVT.

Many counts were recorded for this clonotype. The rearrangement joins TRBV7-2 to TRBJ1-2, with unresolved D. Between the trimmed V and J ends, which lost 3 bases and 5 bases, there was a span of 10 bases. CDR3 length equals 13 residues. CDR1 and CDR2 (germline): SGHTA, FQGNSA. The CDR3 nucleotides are TGTGCCAGCAGCTTTGGAGGAACGTATGGCTACACCTTC. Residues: CASSFGGTYGYTF.

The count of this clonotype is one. The chain's CDR3 is CASGTRDHPQETQYF. The CDR3 nucleotides read TGTGCTAGTGGGACCCGGGACCACCCCCAAGAGACCCAGTACTTC. The chain combines TRBV12-5 with TRBJ2-5; possibly TRBD1 or TRBD2 for D (5 bases each). Trimming pared 6 bases from V and 1 base from J, leaving 15 bases between. CDR3 length equals 15 residues. Germline V CDR1 and CDR2: LGHNT, FRNRAP.

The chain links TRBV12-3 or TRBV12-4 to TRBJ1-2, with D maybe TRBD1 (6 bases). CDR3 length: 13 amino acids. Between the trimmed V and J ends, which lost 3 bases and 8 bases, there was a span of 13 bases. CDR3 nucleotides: TGTGCCAGCAGTTTTCAGGGGTCGGACGGCTACACCTTC. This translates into CASSFQGSDGYTF.

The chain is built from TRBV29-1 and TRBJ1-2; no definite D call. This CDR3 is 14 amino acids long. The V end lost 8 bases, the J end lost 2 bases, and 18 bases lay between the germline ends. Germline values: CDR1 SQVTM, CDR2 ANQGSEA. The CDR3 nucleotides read TGCAGCATTGGCCTGGGCAGGCGGAACTATGGCTACACCTTC. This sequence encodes CSIGLGRRNYGYTF. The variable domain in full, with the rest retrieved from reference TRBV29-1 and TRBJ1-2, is SAVISQKPSRDICQRGTSLTIQCQVDSQVTMMFWYRQQPGQSLTLIATANQGSEATYESGFVIDKFPISRPNLTFSTLTVSNMSPEDSSIYLCSIGLGRRNYGYTFGSGTRLTVV.